Sequencing of this T cell receptor (beta chain) was carried out in a study of T-cell memory formation after mild COVID-19. Study-level information: The study found TCR clusters largely donor specific.

Comment on this clonotype: Its antigen is currently unknown.

Trimming took 5 bases from V and 5 from J; bases not matched to a gene: 7. The CDR3 runs 16 residues. In germline, CDR1 is SGHAT, CDR2 FQNNGV. Findings of the study overall: CM and EM subsets held most contracting CD4+ clones; EMRA held CD8+ ones.

TCRdb itself ran the 5' RACE reads through MiXCR, one entry per CDR3 protein. The sample shows 450,000 to 700,000 distinct CDR3 sequences, more than 15% of them seen only once. The sample taken for sequencing was PBMCs or a T cell subset sorted from them (not recorded which). The sequence was obtained from an adult woman who had mild COVID-19 (a few samples of this study predate the infection). Cell type and time point are not known. The V call is TRBV11-2, the J call TRBJ2-5, with 14 nucleotides matching TRBD2. The CDR3 DNA reads TGTGCCAGCAGCGCGGGACTAGCGGGAGAAAGGGAGACCCAGTACTTC. Residues: CASSAGLAGERETQYF.